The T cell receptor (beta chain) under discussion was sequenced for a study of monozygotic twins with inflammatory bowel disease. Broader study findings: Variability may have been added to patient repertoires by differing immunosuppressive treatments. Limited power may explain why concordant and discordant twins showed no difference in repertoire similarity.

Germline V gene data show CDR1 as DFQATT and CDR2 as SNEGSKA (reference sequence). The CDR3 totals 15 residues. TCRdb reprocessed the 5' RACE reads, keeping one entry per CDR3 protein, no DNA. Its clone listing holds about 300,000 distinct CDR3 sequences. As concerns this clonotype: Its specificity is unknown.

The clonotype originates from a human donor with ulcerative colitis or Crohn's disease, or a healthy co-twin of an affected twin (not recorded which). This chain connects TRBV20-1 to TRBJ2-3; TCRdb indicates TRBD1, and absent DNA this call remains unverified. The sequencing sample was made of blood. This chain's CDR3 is CSARESARSTDTQYF.